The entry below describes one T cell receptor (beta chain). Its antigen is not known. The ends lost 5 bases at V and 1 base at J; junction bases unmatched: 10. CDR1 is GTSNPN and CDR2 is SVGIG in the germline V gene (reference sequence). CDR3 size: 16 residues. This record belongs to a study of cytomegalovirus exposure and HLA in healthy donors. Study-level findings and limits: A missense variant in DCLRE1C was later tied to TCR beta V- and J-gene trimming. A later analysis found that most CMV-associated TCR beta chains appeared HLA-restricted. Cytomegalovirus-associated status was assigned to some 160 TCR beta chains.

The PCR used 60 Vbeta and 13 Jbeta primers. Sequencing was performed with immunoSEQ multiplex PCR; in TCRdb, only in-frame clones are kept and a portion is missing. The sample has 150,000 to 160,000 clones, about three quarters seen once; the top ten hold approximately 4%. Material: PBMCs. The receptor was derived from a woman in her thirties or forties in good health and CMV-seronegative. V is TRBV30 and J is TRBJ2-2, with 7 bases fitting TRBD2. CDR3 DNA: TGTGCCTGGGGGGAGGGGTCGGCGGGGAACACCGGGGAGCTGTTTTTT. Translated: CAWGEGSAGNTGELFF. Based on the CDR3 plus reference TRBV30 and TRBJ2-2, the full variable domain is SQTIHQWPATLVQPVGSPLSLECTVEGTSNPNLYWYRQAAGRGLQLLFYSVGIGQISSEVPQNLSASRPQDRQFILSSKKLLLSDSGFYLCAWGEGSAGNTGELFFGEGSRLTVL.